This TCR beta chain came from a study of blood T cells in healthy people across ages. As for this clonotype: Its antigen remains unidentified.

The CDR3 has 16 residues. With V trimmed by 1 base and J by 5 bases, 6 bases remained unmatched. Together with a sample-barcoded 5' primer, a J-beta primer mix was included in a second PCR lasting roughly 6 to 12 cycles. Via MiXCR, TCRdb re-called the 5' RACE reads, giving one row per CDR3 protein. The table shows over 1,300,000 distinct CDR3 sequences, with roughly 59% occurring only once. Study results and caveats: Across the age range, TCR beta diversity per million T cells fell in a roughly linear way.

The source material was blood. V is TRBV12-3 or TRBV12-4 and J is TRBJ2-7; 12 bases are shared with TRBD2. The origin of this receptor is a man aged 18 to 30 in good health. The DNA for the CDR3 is TGTGCCAGCAGTTTAGGACTAGCGGGAGTTGAGGACGAGCAGTACTTC. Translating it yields CASSLGLAGVEDEQYF.